The 17 T cell receptor beta chains below were found in one sample sequenced in a study of cytomegalovirus exposure and HLA in healthy donors. In the PCR, 60 Vbeta and 13 Jbeta primers were used. This table comes from immunoSEQ multiplex PCR, and its TCRdb copy is limited to in-frame clones, with some not included. The table shows about 70,000 clones, with 86% occurring only once. The sequencing sample was made of PBMCs. All receptors come from a woman aged 30 to 39 in good health and CMV-seronegative.

The rearrangement uses TRBV27 and TRBJ1-1, with TRBD1 matching over 8 bases. The junction had 10 bases not matched to a gene; V was cut back by 6 bases and J by 7 bases. Germline assignment: CDR1 MNHEY and CDR2 SMNVEV (reference sequence). The CDR3 extends over 14 amino acids. The CDR3 region has the DNA TGTGCCAGCAGAAAGGACAGGGAATGGGGTGAAGCTTTCTTT. Amino acid sequence: CASRKDREWGEAFF.

V gene TRBV9 combines with J gene TRBJ2-7; TRBD2 matches 11 bases. The V and J ends lost 0 bases and 0 bases, in that order; junction bases with no gene match: 5. The germline V gene has CDR1 SGDLS and CDR2 YYNGEE. The CDR3 has 17 residues. The CDR3 DNA follows: TGTGCCAGCAGCGTAGGGATAGCGGGGGGGGGCTCCTACGAGCAGTACTTC. Residues: CASSVGIAGGGSYEQYF.

The chain is built from TRBV4-3 and TRBJ2-5; the match to TRBD1 covers 9 bases. V was pared by 6 bases and J by 3 bases, with 8 bases of the junction left unmatched. Germline-derived CDR1 and CDR2 are LGHNA and YSLEER. The CDR3 is 15 amino acids. Here the CDR3 reads CASSSLRTGEETQYF. The DNA of the CDR3 is TGCGCCAGCAGTAGTTTACGGACAGGGGAAGAGACCCAGTACTTC.

The chain combines TRBV9 with TRBJ1-2; a possible D gene is TRBD1 (5 bases). The CDR3 length is 15 residues. Germline CDR1 is SGDLS and CDR2 is YYNGEE. Trimming removed 0 bases at V and 5 bases at J, with 14 bases between. In DNA form, the CDR3 reads TGTGCCAGCAGCGTAGCTTCTTTCCGGGGGTATGGCTACACCTTC. Protein: CASSVASFRGYGYTF.

This rearrangement joins TRBV28 to TRBJ1-1; maybe TRBD1 (6 bases). Germline lookup yields CDR1 MDHEN and CDR2 SYDVKM. The CDR3 covers 13 residues. Trimming pared 5 bases from V and 6 bases from J, leaving 13 bases between. CDR3: CASSKFGTPEAFF. The CDR3 coding sequence is TGTGCCAGCAGTAAATTCGGGACACCTGAAGCTTTCTTT.

In regard to this clone: One end of the junction is discordant with germline, which a read error may explain. J is TRBJ2-7 and V is TRBV7-9; TRBD1 matches at 7 bases. The CDR3 is made up of 14 amino acids. Germline CDR1 is SEHNR and CDR2 is FQNEAQ (reference sequence). CDR3 DNA: TGTTCCAGCAGCCACCGGGACAGCTCCTACGAGCAGTACTTC. The encoded protein is CSSSHRDSSYEQYF.

V is TRBV5-1 and J is TRBJ2-7, with D possibly matching TRBD1 (6 bases). The CDR3 loop spans 14 amino acids. V gave up 2 bases and J gave up 6 bases, with 15 bases separating them. Germline lookup yields CDR1 SGHRS and CDR2 YFSETQ. CDR3 DNA: TGCGCCAGCAGCTTCGATGGGGGCGCAACCGAGCAGTACTTC. Translating it yields CASSFDGGATEQYF. Together with reference TRBV5-1 and TRBJ2-7, the CDR3 gives the full variable domain: KAGVTQTPRYLIKTRGQQVTLSCSPISGHRSVSWYQQTPGQGLQFLFEYFSETQRNKGNFPGRFSGRQFSNSRSEMNVSTLELGDSALYLCASSFDGGATEQYFGPGTRLTVT.

DNA for the CDR3: TGTGCCAGTAGTATGCCTAGCGGGCGAATCAATGAGCAGTTCTTC. This translates into CASSMPSGRINEQFF. The rearrangement joins TRBV19 to TRBJ2-1; 8 positions match TRBD2. In germline, CDR1 is LNHDA, CDR2 SQIVND (reference sequence). CDR3 length: 15 residues. J gave up 6 bases and V 3 bases, and 7 bases lay outside the gene matches. Full variable domain (missing parts from reference TRBV19 and TRBJ2-1): DGGITQSPKYLFRKEGQNVTLSCEQNLNHDAMYWYRQDPGQGLRLIYYSQIVNDFQKGDIAEGYSVSREKKESFPLTVTSAQKNPTAFYLCASSMPSGRINEQFFGPGTRLTVL.

CDR3 in amino acids: CASSLAPGQNTQYF. CDR3 DNA: TGTGCCAGCAGCTTAGCCCCGGGACAGAATACGCAGTATTTT. The gene calls are TRBV7-6 and TRBJ2-3, with 7 bases matching TRBD1. Germline values: CDR1 SGHVS, CDR2 FNYEAQ. This CDR3 is built from 14 residues. Trimming at V came to 0 bases and at J to 7 bases, leaving 4 bases not matched to a gene.

This clone occurred once. This chain joins TRBV5-5 and TRBJ1-2; weak D call: TRBD1 (5 bases). Trimming took 4 bases from V and 12 from J, leaving 19 bases between them. Germline V gene sequence: CDR1 SGHKS, CDR2 YYEKEE (reference sequence). The CDR3 consists of 13 residues. The CDR3 DNA sequence: TGTGCCAGCAGCCATATTAGTCCGGGGGTTAACACCTTC. Translating it yields CASSHISPGVNTF. Full variable domain (rest looked up from reference TRBV5-5 and TRBJ1-2): DAGVTQSPTHLIKTRGQQVTLRCSPISGHKSVSWYQQVLGQGPQFIFQYYEKEERGRGNFPDRFSARQFPNYSSELNVNALLLGDSALYLCASSHISPGVNTFGSGTRLTVV.

About this clone itself: Additional DNA sequences in this sample encode the identical CDR3. CDR3 DNA sequence: TGTGCCAGCAGCCTCTCGGGAGCCCCGGGGATCGAGCAGTACTTC. Translation: CASSLSGAPGIEQYF. The chain carries TRBV6-5 and TRBJ2-7, with a tentative D call TRBD2 (6 bases). This CDR3 comprises 15 residues. The germline V gene has CDR1 MNHEY and CDR2 SVGAGI. Trimming removed 6 bases from V and 6 bases from J, with 21 bases in between.

The chain carries TRBV29-1 and TRBJ2-4; 13 bases are shared with TRBD2. The trim removed 7 bases at V and 8 bases at J, leaving 5 bases unmatched. Germline CDR1 is SQVTM and CDR2 is ANQGSEA. This CDR3 contains 13 residues. Here the CDR3 DNA reads TGCAGCGCAAGGACTAGCGGGAGCTACATTCAGTACTTC. Translated: CSARTSGSYIQYF.

The chain combines TRBV9 with TRBJ2-5; 10 bases line up with TRBD2. V shed 3 bases, J shed 4 bases, and the junction held 9 bases outside the gene matches. Germline lookup yields CDR1 SGDLS and CDR2 YYNGEE. This CDR3 is 16 amino acids long. The CDR3 DNA reads as TGTGCCAGCAGCGGAGCCCCTAGCGGGAGCGTAGAGACCCAGTACTTC. This codes for CASSGAPSGSVETQYF.

The chain has TRBV27 and TRBJ2-7, with 9 nucleotides matching TRBD2. The CDR3 consists of 17 residues. V was clipped by 4 bases and J by 2 bases; unmatched bases: 12. CDR1 is MNHEY, CDR2 SMNVEV, per germline (reference sequence). CDR3 in DNA: TGTGCCAGCAGTTCCCAGAGAGCGGGAGGCCCGGCCTACGAGCAGTACTTC. It specifies CASSSQRAGGPAYEQYF.

This clone was picked up one time. The chain joins TRBV25-1 to TRBJ2-3; 7 bases fit TRBD2. CDR3 length equals 12 residues. V shed 8 bases and J 14 bases; nucleotides not matched to a gene: 13. The germline gives CDR1 MGHDK, CDR2 SYGVNS. In DNA form, the CDR3 reads TGTGCCAGCCAGAGGGGCCTAGCGGAGCGGTATTTT. It yields the protein CASQRGLAERYF.

The chain carries TRBV23-1 and TRBJ2-7, with 9 positions matching TRBD2. TRBV23-1 is treated as an ORF (open reading frame) with a function not yet certain. J gave up 3 bases and V 6 bases, and 30 bases lay outside the gene matches. This CDR3 region has 22 residues. CDR3 bases: TGCGCCAGCAGCCAAAATGGATTGGAAACGACGTACCTAGCGGGACGTTACTACGAGCAGTACTTC. Translated: CASSQNGLETTYLAGRYYEQYF.

This clone was observed a single time. This chain connects TRBV5-6 to TRBJ2-2; D possibly corresponds to TRBD1 (5 bases). Per the germline V gene, CDR1 is SGHDT and CDR2 is YYEEEE. This CDR3 comprises 12 residues. With 4 bases removed from V and 7 bases from J, the gap between germline ends came to 8 bases. This chain's CDR3 is CASSRGGGELFF. The CDR3 DNA sequence: TGTGCCAGCAGCAGGGGTGGCGGGGAGCTGTTTTTT. The variable domain in full, completed from reference TRBV5-6 and TRBJ2-2, reads DAGVTQSPTHLIKTRGQQVTLRCSPKSGHDTVSWYQQALGQGPQFIFQYYEEEERQRGNFPDRFSGHQFPNYSSELNVNALLLGDSALYLCASSRGGGELFFGEGSRLTVL.